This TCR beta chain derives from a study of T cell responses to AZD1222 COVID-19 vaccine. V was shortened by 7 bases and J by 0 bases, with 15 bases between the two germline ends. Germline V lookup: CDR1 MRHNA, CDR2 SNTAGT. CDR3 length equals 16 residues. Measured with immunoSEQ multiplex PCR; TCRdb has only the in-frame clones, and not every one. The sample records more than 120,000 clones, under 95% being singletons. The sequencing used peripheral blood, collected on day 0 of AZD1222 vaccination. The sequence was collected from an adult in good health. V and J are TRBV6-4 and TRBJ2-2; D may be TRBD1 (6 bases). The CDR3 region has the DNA TGTGCCAGCAACCCCCGGGACACAGCGAACACCGGGGAGCTGTTTTTT. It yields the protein CASNPRDTANTGELFF.